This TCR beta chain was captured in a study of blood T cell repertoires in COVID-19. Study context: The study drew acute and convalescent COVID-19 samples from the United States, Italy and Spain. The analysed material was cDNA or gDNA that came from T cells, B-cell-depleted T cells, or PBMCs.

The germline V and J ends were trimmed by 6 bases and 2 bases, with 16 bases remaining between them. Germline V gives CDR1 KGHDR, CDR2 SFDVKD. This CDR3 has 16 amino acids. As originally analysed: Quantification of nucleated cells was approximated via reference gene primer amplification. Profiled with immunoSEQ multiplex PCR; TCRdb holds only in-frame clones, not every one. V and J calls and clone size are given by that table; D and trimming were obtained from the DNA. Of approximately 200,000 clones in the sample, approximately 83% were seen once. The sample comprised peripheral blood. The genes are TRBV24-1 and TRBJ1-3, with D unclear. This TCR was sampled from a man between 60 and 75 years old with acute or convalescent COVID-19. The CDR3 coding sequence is TGTGCCACCAGTCACGCTCCGGGAATTGCTGGAAACACCATATATTTT. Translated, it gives CATSHAPGIAGNTIYF.